Below are 22 T cell receptor beta chains sequenced from a single sample in a study of Ad26.COV2.S vaccination and SARS-CoV-2 variants. Profiling relied on immunoSEQ multiplex PCR, and the TCRdb table lists in-frame clones only, not all of them. The sample comprises roughly 510,000 clones, 87% of which are singletons, and around 13% rests with the top ten. Treatment denoted: some 20 received Ad26.COV2.S at low or high dose, single or two shots; roughly five received placebo; per-sample allocation not given. Day 63 after the first injection of vaccine or placebo was the sampling time. The sample was peripheral blood, taken in a trial of Ad26.COV2.S vaccine versus placebo. These receptors originate from a person between 18 and 59 years old who received the Ad26.COV2.S COVID-19 vaccine or a placebo.

This clone was seen once. The chain has TRBV4-1 and TRBJ2-1; possibly TRBD2 for D (5 bases). V was shortened by 4 bases and J by 8 bases, with 9 bases between the two germline ends. This CDR3 comprises 12 residues. Germline loops: CDR1 MGHRA, CDR2 YSYEKL. DNA for the CDR3: TGCGCCAGCAGCCTCGACGGGGATGAGCAGTTCTTC. Translating gives CASSLDGDEQFF.

V usage is TRBV28 and J usage is TRBJ2-7; 7 nucleotides agree with TRBD1. The CDR3 runs 15 residues. Germline V gene data show CDR1 as MDHEN and CDR2 as SYDVKM. Trimming took 2 bases from V and 3 from J; bases not matched to a gene: 7. CDR3 residues: CASSLPGTARYEQYF. Written as DNA, the CDR3 is TGTGCCAGCAGTTTACCCGGGACAGCTCGCTACGAGCAGTACTTC.

The chain uses TRBV14 and TRBJ2-1; D ambiguous. The V and J ends lost 4 bases and 0 bases respectively, with 13 bases between them. Germline V CDR1 and CDR2: SGHDN, FVKESK. The CDR3 loop spans 16 amino acids. The CDR3, as DNA: TGTGCCAGCAGCCGCCGTTTAAAAAGCTCCTACAATGAGCAGTTCTTC. Its translation: CASSRRLKSSYNEQFF.

In this sample, this clone turned up a few times. J is TRBJ2-1 and V is TRBV5-1; 13 bases are a match to TRBD2. The junction had 4 bases not matched to a gene; V was cut back by 4 bases and J by 0 bases. The CDR3 extends over 17 amino acids. CDR1 is SGHRS and CDR2 is YFSETQ in the germline V gene. The CDR3 reads CASSPTSGRLSYNEQFF. In DNA, the CDR3 is TGCGCCAGCAGCCCGACTAGCGGGAGGCTCTCCTACAATGAGCAGTTCTTC.

The chain employs TRBV19 and TRBJ2-5; D call uncertain. V lost 3 bases to trimming and J lost 7 bases, with 12 bases between them. The CDR3 totals 13 residues. Germline V gene data show CDR1 as LNHDA and CDR2 as SQIVND (reference sequence). The CDR3 sequence: CASSIVMSGTQYF. The CDR3 DNA reads TGTGCCAGTAGTATCGTAATGTCCGGGACCCAGTACTTC.

The V gene is TRBV18, the J gene TRBJ1-1, with D possibly matching TRBD1 (5 bases). V dropped 3 bases and J dropped 2 bases, with 13 bases sitting between them. The CDR3 has 15 residues. CDR1 is KGHSH, CDR2 LQKENI, per germline. This CDR3 reads CASSPELQGNTEAFF. CDR3 nucleotide sequence: TGTGCCAGCTCACCTGAACTCCAGGGTAACACTGAAGCTTTCTTT.

In this sample, this clone turned up a few times. V and J are TRBV28 and TRBJ2-1; TRBD1 or TRBD2 may be the D gene (6 bases each). This CDR3 has 15 residues. CDR1 is MDHEN, CDR2 SYDVKM, per germline. The V gene lost 3 bases and the J gene lost 6 bases, with 15 bases spanning the gap. The CDR3 loop reads CASSFGGLSSNEQFF. The DNA of the CDR3 is TGTGCCAGCAGTTTTGGGGGGCTTTCAAGCAATGAGCAGTTCTTC.

This clone was seen ten or more times. The J gene is TRBJ2-1, the V gene TRBV6-6; 13 bases line up with TRBD2. CDR3 length: 16 amino acids. J lost 7 bases, V lost 2 bases, and 5 bases had no gene match. Germline lookup yields CDR1 MNHNY and CDR2 SVGAGI (reference sequence). CDR3 nucleotide sequence: TGTGCCAGCAGTTACCCCGGACTAGCGGGAGTTAATGAGCAGTTCTTC. It codes for CASSYPGLAGVNEQFF.

The chain joins TRBV6-4 to TRBJ1-4; no reliable D call. The CDR3 is 15 amino acids. From germline, CDR1 is MRHNA and CDR2 SNTAGT. V lost 2 bases and J 0 bases, leaving 7 bases between the germline ends. CDR3 sequence: CASSDGRATNEKLFF. The CDR3 nucleotides are TGTGCCAGCAGTGACGGTAGGGCAACTAATGAAAAACTGTTTTTT.

V gene TRBV11-2 combines with J gene TRBJ2-2; 8 bases are shared with TRBD1. Germline CDR1 is SGHAT and CDR2 is FQNNGV. The trim removed 1 base at V and 6 bases at J, leaving 4 bases unmatched. There are 15 residues in the CDR3. The CDR3: CASSLGTGYPGELFF. In DNA, the CDR3 is TGTGCCAGCAGCTTAGGGACAGGGTATCCCGGGGAGCTGTTTTTT.

As to this clone: This sample also contains other DNA sequences that code for the same CDR3. As DNA, the CDR3 is TGTGCCAGCAGCGTGAGCGGGACCGGGGAGCTGTTTTTT. This gives the protein CASSVSGTGELFF. This chain links TRBV9 with TRBJ2-2, with a tentative D call TRBD2 (6 bases). Germline CDR1 SGDLS, CDR2 YYNGEE. This CDR3 is built from 13 residues. V lost 2 bases and J lost 5, with 7 bases in between.

The chain uses TRBV6-2 or TRBV6-3 and TRBJ1-1; D not resolved. The CDR3 has 16 amino acids. CDR1 is MNHEY, CDR2 SVGEGT, per germline. V was cut by 2 bases and J by 0 bases, with 13 bases left in between. The CDR3 loop is CASSYGWTLMNTEAFF. As DNA, the CDR3 is TGTGCCAGCAGTTACGGATGGACTCTTATGAACACTGAAGCTTTCTTT.

This sequence joins TRBV5-6 and TRBJ2-1, with 14 bases that match TRBD2. There are 15 residues in the CDR3. The germline gives CDR1 SGHDT, CDR2 YYEEEE. V trimming: 2 bases; J trimming: 7 bases; junction bases outside the gene matches: 2. The CDR3 region has the DNA TGTGCCAGCAGCTTAAGGACTAGCGGGGGGAATGAGCAGTTCTTC. This encodes CASSLRTSGGNEQFF.

This clone was seen more than once but under ten times. The chain joins TRBV10-1 to TRBJ2-7; no definite D call. This CDR3 has 14 amino acids. V shed 6 bases and J shed 4 bases, with 16 bases lying between them. Germline values: CDR1 WNHNN, CDR2 SYGVQD (reference sequence). The CDR3 loop is CASSDPLPNYEQYF. The CDR3, as DNA: TGCGCCAGCAGCGACCCACTCCCCAATTACGAGCAGTACTTC.

The V and J genes are TRBV9 and TRBJ2-1; D is undetermined. The CDR3 totals 15 residues. Germline values: CDR1 SGDLS, CDR2 YYNGEE. V shed 1 base and J shed 0 bases, with 8 bases lying between them. CDR3 residues: CASSVRLVSYNEQFF. CDR3 in DNA: TGTGCCAGCAGCGTAAGGTTAGTCTCCTACAATGAGCAGTTCTTC.

The chain uses TRBV20-1 and TRBJ1-1; D is unclear. The V gene's germline CDR1 is DFQATT and CDR2 SNEGSKA (reference sequence). V dropped 5 bases and J dropped 6 bases, with 10 bases sitting between them. The CDR3 loop spans 11 amino acids. CDR3 nucleotides: TGCAGTGCTCCGGGTCGGGCTGAAGCTTTCTTT. Its translation: CSAPGRAEAFF.

This sequence joins TRBV9 and TRBJ2-1, with 8 bases matching TRBD2. V was clipped by 3 bases and J by 6 bases; unmatched bases: 2. Per the germline V gene, CDR1 is SGDLS and CDR2 is YYNGEE. The CDR3 contains 13 residues. The CDR3 protein is CASSAGTSNEQFF. CDR3 coding DNA: TGTGCCAGCAGCGCCGGGACTAGCAATGAGCAGTTCTTC. Full variable domain (remainder filled in from reference TRBV9 and TRBJ2-1): DSGVTQTPKHLITATGQRVTLRCSPRSGDLSVYWYQQSLDQGLQFLIQYYNGEERAKGNILERFSAQQFPDLHSELNLSSLELGDSALYFCASSAGTSNEQFFGPGTRLTVL.

The rearrangement joins TRBV6-5 to TRBJ2-1; 8 bases fit TRBD2. J gave up 5 bases and V 6 bases, and 6 bases lay outside the gene matches. There are 14 residues in the CDR3. In germline, CDR1 is MNHEY, CDR2 SVGAGI. The CDR3: CASSGRAPNNEQFF. The CDR3 coding sequence is TGTGCCAGCAGCGGGAGGGCCCCAAACAATGAGCAGTTCTTC.

This chain uses TRBV5-1 with TRBJ2-5; 8 nucleotides match TRBD2. The trim removed 2 bases at V and 0 bases at J, leaving 3 bases unmatched. The CDR3 length is 15 residues. The germline V gene encodes CDR1 SGHRS and CDR2 YFSETQ. The CDR3 region has the DNA TGCGCCAGCAGCTTTACTAGCGGTAACCAAGAGACCCAGTACTTC. This translates into CASSFTSGNQETQYF.

The chain has TRBV6-2 or TRBV6-3 and TRBJ2-1; 8 positions agree with TRBD2. Germline values: CDR1 MNHEY, CDR2 SVGEGT. CDR3 length equals 19 residues. J gave up 5 bases and V 5 bases, and 20 bases lay outside the gene matches. The CDR3: CASSHLRTPSGRRDNEQFF. Written as DNA, the CDR3 is TGTGCCAGCAGTCACCTAAGGACCCCAAGCGGGAGAAGGGACAATGAGCAGTTCTTC.

V is TRBV19 and J is TRBJ1-2, with a possible D match to TRBD1 (5 bases). CDR1 is LNHDA and CDR2 is SQIVND in the germline V gene (reference sequence). With 8 bases removed from V and 1 base from J, the gap between germline ends came to 11 bases. The length of the CDR3 is 13 residues. The CDR3 region is CASRQPVNYGYTF. DNA of the CDR3: TGTGCCAGTCGACAGCCTGTTAACTATGGCTACACCTTC.

CDR3 nucleotides: TGTGCCAGCAGACCCGGGACAACCACGCAAAACATTCAGTACTTC. It yields the protein CASRPGTTTQNIQYF. The chain couples TRBV6-5 to TRBJ2-4; D might be TRBD1 (6 bases). Germline V gene lookup returns CDR1 MNHEY and CDR2 SVGAGI. This CDR3 has 15 amino acids. Deletions cut 6 bases from V and 5 bases from J, with 17 bases between.